Listed below are T cell receptor beta chains from one sample, sequenced in a study of identical twins. TCRdb independently ran MiXCR on the 5' RACE reads; one entry per CDR3 protein. The sample includes under 300,000 distinct CDR3 sequences, 5.5% to 7.5% seen only once; the top ten take 13% to 15%. The data were also submitted as part of a second study, on T cells expressing NK-cell markers.

Sequencing was done on a sample of CD8+ T cells sorted from blood. These TCRs come from a woman younger than 30 in good health. Each CDR3 is given with its conserved first and last residue. A D gene is named only where the DNA matches it firmly. Size is stated for part of the rows, as once, few or many counts, or as a class when the clone is expanded.

D: -; V: TRBV4-3; size: -; J: TRBJ2-1; DNA: TGCGCCAGCAGCCAAGCGTGGAGTGATGAGCAGTTCTTC; CDR3: CASSQAWSDEQFF
D: -; V: TRBV29-1; size: many; J: TRBJ2-1; DNA: TGCAGCGTTGTACGAGACTCTGGAAACAATGAGCAGTTCTTC; CDR3: CSVVRDSGNNEQFF
D: -; V: TRBV6-1; size: -; J: TRBJ1-2; DNA: TGTGCCAGCGCCATAAGAGCCCTTGGCGACTATGGCTACACCTTC; CDR3: CASAIRALGDYGYTF
D: -; V: TRBV29-1; size: -; J: TRBJ1-3; DNA: TGCAGCGTCCTCGACGAGTCTTTAAACACCATATATTTT; CDR3: CSVLDESLNTIYF
D: -; V: TRBV5-1; size: few; J: TRBJ2-3; DNA: TGCGCCAGCAGCTTGGCCGGCGGGGGCTACACAGATACGCAGTATTTT; CDR3: CASSLAGGGYTDTQYF
D: -; V: TRBV20-1; size: many; J: TRBJ2-1; DNA: TGCAGTGCTCCTGGAGCTATCGGGGAGCAGTTCTTC; CDR3: CSAPGAIGEQFF
D: -; V: TRBV6-8; size: few; J: TRBJ2-2; DNA: TGTGCCAGCAGTTACTCTTACACCCACACCGGGGAGCTGTTTTTT; CDR3: CASSYSYTHTGELFF
D: TRBD2; V: TRBV30; size: -; J: TRBJ2-1; DNA: TGTGCCTCTCCGGGACTAACGTCGGCAGAGCAGTTCTTC; CDR3: CASPGLTSAEQFF
D: -; V: TRBV7-9; size: -; J: TRBJ2-1; DNA: TGTGCCAGCAGCTTAGAAGCGGATGAGCAGTTCTTC; CDR3: CASSLEADEQFF
D: -; V: TRBV5-4; size: few; J: TRBJ1-3; DNA: TGTGCCAGCAGCTTGCGGGGATCCGGAAACACCATATATTTT; CDR3: CASSLRGSGNTIYF
D: -; V: TRBV4-3; size: many; J: TRBJ2-5; DNA: TGCGCCAGCAGCCAAGCGTGGGGCGTCCAAGAGACCCAGTACTTC; CDR3: CASSQAWGVQETQYF
D: TRBD1; V: TRBV3-1; size: many; J: TRBJ1-2; DNA: TGTGCCAGCAGCCCAAAGGAAGTGGGACAGACAAAATCGGTCTATGGCTACACCTTC; CDR3: CASSPKEVGQTKSVYGYTF
D: -; V: TRBV10-3; size: many; J: TRBJ2-7; DNA: TGTGCCATCAGTCCTGTTGAAGCCTACGAGCAGTACTTC; CDR3: CAISPVEAYEQYF
D: TRBD2; V: TRBV27; size: many; J: TRBJ2-1; DNA: TGTGCCAGCAGAACTAGCGGATCCTACAATGAGCAGTTCTTC; CDR3: CASRTSGSYNEQFF
D: TRBD2; V: TRBV20-1; size: -; J: TRBJ2-7; DNA: TGCAGTGCTCACGGCGGGGGTAAGGCCTACGAGCAGTACTTC; CDR3: CSAHGGGKAYEQYF
D: -; V: TRBV6-4; size: many; J: TRBJ2-3; DNA: TGTGCCAGCAGTGACTCGACAGAAACAGATACGCAGTATTTT; CDR3: CASSDSTETDTQYF
D: -; V: TRBV29-1; size: -; J: TRBJ2-4; DNA: TGCAGCGTCGCGGGAGGGACACAGGGGGATTCGTTGAACATTCAGTACTTC; CDR3: CSVAGGTQGDSLNIQYF
D: -; V: TRBV28; size: -; J: TRBJ2-2; DNA: TGTGCCAGCTACGCCGGGACTTCCGTTGCCGGGGAGCTGTTTTTT; CDR3: CASYAGTSVAGELFF
D: TRBD1; V: TRBV12-3/TRBV12-4; size: -; J: TRBJ2-2; DNA: TGTGCCAGCAGTCCCGCAGGGGGAAGTAACACCGGGGAGCTGTTTTTT; CDR3: CASSPAGGSNTGELFF
D: -; V: TRBV7-9; size: many; J: TRBJ2-7; DNA: TGTGCCAGCAGCTTGAAATCCTACGAGCAGTACTTC; CDR3: CASSLKSYEQYF
D: -; V: TRBV7-9; size: few; J: TRBJ2-5; DNA: TGTGCCAGCAGCCCGGGACGGGGAAGGGAGACCCAGTACTTC; CDR3: CASSPGRGRETQYF
D: -; V: TRBV3-1; size: few; J: TRBJ2-3; DNA: TGTGCCAGCAGTCCGATGAGCACAGATACGCAGTATTTT; CDR3: CASSPMSTDTQYF
D: -; V: TRBV12-3/TRBV12-4; size: many; J: TRBJ2-7; DNA: TGTGCCAGCAGTTTGGGAGGCCCAACCTACGAGCAGTACTTC; CDR3: CASSLGGPTYEQYF
D: -; V: TRBV6-6; size: few; J: TRBJ1-2; DNA: TGTGCCACTGAGGGATATGGCTACACCTTC; CDR3: CATEGYGYTF
D: -; V: TRBV25-1; size: -; J: TRBJ2-2; DNA: TGTGCCAGCAGTGGGTTACCGAGCACCGGGGAGCTGTTTTTT; CDR3: CASSGLPSTGELFF
D: TRBD2; V: TRBV18; size: many; J: TRBJ2-3; DNA: TGTGCCAGCTCACCTATCAGCGGGATCAGCGCAGATACGCAGTATTTT; CDR3: CASSPISGISADTQYF